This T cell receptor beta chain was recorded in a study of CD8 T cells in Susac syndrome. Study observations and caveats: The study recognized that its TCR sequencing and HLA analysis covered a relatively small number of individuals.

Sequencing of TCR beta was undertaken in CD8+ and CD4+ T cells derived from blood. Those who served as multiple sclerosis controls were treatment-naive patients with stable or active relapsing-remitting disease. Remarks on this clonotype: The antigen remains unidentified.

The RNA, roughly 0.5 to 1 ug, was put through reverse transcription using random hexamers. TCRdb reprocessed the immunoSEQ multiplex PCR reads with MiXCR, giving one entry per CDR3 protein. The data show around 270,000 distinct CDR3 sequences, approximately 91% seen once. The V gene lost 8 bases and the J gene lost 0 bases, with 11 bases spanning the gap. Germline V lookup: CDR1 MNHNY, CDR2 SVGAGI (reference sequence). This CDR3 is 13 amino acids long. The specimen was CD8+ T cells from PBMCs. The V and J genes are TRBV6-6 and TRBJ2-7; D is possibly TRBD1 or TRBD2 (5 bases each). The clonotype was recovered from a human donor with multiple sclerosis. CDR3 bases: TGTGCCAGCCGGTCGAGGGGCTCCTACGAGCAGTACTTC. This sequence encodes CASRSRGSYEQYF.